This record concerns one T cell receptor beta chain sequence. Other DNA sequences of this sample code for an identical CDR3. As processed by the authors: From reference gene primer amplification, estimates of nucleated cell counts were derived. Clones were read by immunoSEQ multiplex PCR, and TCRdb kept only the in-frame ones, dropping some. V, J and clone size are taken as reported in that table, and D and trimming were inferred from the DNA itself. The table shows around 300,000 clones, with around nine tenths occurring only once. These data originate in a study of blood T cell repertoires in COVID-19. Across the whole study: COVID-19 samples collected from the United States, Italy and Spain covered acute and convalescent phases. PBMCs, B-cell-depleted T cells, or T cells provided the cDNA or gDNA that made up the material.

This TCR derives from a man aged 45-65 years with active or convalescent COVID-19. Sequenced sample: peripheral blood.

The chain's CDR3 is CASSLGGSGGSSYEQYF. Written as DNA, the CDR3 is TGCGCCAGCAGCTTGGGTGGTAGCGGGGGAAGCTCCTACGAGCAGTACTTC. This chain connects TRBV5-1 to TRBJ2-7; 9 nucleotides align to TRBD2. The CDR3 consists of 17 residues. In germline, CDR1 is SGHRS, CDR2 YFSETQ. The V segment lost 0 bases and the J segment 0 bases; nucleotides outside the gene matches: 7.